This T cell receptor beta chain is drawn from a study of T cells after posttransplantation cyclophosphamide. General study points: Tissue-infiltrating T cells from skin or gut overlapped little with blood T cells.

Assay used: immunoSEQ multiplex PCR; TCRdb lists only in-frame clones, some missing. This sample has tens of thousands of clones, each found more than once. The table lists this clone with many counts. Its specificity is unknown. There are 13 residues in the CDR3. Germline V lookup: CDR1 SNHLY, CDR2 FYNNEI. Trimming took 6 bases from V and 5 from J; bases not matched to a gene: 4. Busulfan-fludarabine conditioning, marrow transplant, and cyclophosphamide on days +3 and +4 were administered. The receptor comes from a male patient aged 18-30 years who received an allogeneic stem cell transplant from a related donor, was CMV-positive, and had no GVHD. Some T cells may be provided by the graft donor. This sequence joins TRBV2 and TRBJ2-1; 7 bases fit TRBD1. The starting material was PBMCs, obtained after allogeneic stem cell transplant with posttransplant cyclophosphamide. Written as DNA, the CDR3 is TGTGCCAGCAGGGACAGGCCGAACAATGAGCAGTTCTTC. It codes for CASRDRPNNEQFF.